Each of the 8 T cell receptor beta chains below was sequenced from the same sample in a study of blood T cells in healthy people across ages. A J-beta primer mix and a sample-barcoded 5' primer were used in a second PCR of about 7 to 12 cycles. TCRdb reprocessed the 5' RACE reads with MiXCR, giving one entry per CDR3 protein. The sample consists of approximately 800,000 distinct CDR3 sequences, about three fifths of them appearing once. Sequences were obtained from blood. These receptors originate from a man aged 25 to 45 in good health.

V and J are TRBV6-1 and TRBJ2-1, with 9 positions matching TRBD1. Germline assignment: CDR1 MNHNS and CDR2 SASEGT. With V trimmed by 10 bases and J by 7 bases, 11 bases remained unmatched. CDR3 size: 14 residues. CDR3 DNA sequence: TGTGCCACCATCGGGACAGGGAGGAGAAATGAGCAGTTCTTC. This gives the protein CATIGTGRRNEQFF.

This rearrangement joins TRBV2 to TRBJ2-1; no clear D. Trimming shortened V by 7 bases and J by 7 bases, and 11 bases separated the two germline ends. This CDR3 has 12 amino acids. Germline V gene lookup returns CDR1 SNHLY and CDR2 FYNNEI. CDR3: CASKALGNEQFF. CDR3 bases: TGTGCCAGCAAGGCTCTAGGGAATGAGCAGTTCTTC.

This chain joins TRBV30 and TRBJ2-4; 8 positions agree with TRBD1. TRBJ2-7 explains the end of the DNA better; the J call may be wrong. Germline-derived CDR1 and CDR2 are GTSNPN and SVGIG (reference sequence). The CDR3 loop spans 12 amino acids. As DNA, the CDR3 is TGTGCCTATCAGGGGGCTATCTACGAGCAGTACTTC. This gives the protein CAYQGAIYEQYF.

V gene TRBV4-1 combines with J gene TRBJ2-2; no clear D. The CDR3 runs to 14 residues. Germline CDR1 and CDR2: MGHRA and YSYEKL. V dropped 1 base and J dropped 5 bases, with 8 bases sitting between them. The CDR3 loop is CASSQARRTGELFF. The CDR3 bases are TGCGCCAGCAGCCAAGCTAGGAGAACCGGGGAGCTGTTTTTT.

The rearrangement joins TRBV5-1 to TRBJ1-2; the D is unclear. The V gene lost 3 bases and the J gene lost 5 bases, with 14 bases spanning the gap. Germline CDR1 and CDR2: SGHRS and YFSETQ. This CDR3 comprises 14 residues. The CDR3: CASSSTGSVYGYTF. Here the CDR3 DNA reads TGCGCCAGCAGCTCAACGGGGTCCGTATATGGCTACACCTTC.

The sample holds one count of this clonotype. The CDR3 spells CANGKDYGYTF. CDR3 DNA: TGTGCCAATGGAAAAGACTATGGCTACACCTTC. V usage is TRBV6-4 and J usage is TRBJ1-2; no definite D call. Trimming shortened V by 10 bases and J by 3 bases, and 9 bases separated the two germline ends. Germline V gene data show CDR1 as MRHNA and CDR2 as SNTAGT. The CDR3 spans 11 residues.

The CDR3 here is CASKKIAGWTDTQYF. The CDR3 nucleotides are TGTGCCAGCAAGAAGATAGCAGGCTGGACAGATACGCAGTATTTT. V gene TRBV4-2 combines with J gene TRBJ2-3; the D is unclear. Trimming stripped 7 bases from V and 3 bases from J, with 17 bases between. Germline V gene sequence: CDR1 LGHNA, CDR2 YNFKEQ. The CDR3 covers 15 residues.

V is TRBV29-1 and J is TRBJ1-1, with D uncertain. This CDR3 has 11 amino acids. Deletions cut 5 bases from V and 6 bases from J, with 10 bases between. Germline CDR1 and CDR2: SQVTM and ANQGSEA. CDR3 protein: CSVSHSAEAFF. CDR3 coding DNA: TGCAGCGTTTCCCACAGTGCTGAAGCTTTCTTT.